The entry below describes one T cell receptor beta chain. The sample comes from a study of OX40 agonist ivuxolimab in advanced cancers. The length of the CDR3 is 13 residues. Trimming left V 1 base short and J 4 bases short, with 5 bases between. CDR1 and CDR2 from the germline V gene are LGHNA and YNFKEQ. TCRdb keeps only in-frame clones here, not all; method: immunoSEQ multiplex PCR. The sample yields tens of thousands of clones, 88% seen once. This sequence originates from an adult with an advanced solid tumor such as melanoma, head and neck, liver or kidney cancer. Sequenced material: CD4+ or CD8+ T cells sorted from blood, taken in a trial of the OX40 agonist ivuxolimab. V and J are TRBV4-2 and TRBJ1-5; no reliable D call. The CDR3 protein is CASSQAWNQPQHF. The CDR3 DNA is TGTGCCAGCAGCCAAGCCTGGAATCAGCCCCAGCATTTT.